One and the same sample provided the 17 T cell receptor beta chains below, sequenced in a study of T cells of healthy individuals. TCRdb re-called the 5' RACE reads through MiXCR, storing one row per CDR3 protein. The sample contains around 98,000 distinct CDR3 sequences, roughly a sixth of which appear only once. Receptors originate from a human donor in good health.

This chain links TRBV4-3 with TRBJ2-7; 9 bases agree with TRBD2. Germline CDR1 reads LGHNA; CDR2 reads YSLEER. J lost 6 bases, V lost 0 bases, and 15 bases had no gene match. The CDR3 has 18 amino acids. The DNA of the CDR3 is TGCGCCAGCAGCCAAGATCATGATATAGGACTAGCGTACTCCGAGCAGTACTTC. Its protein is CASSQDHDIGLAYSEQYF.

There are a few counts of this clonotype. The chain recombines TRBV7-8 with TRBJ2-3, with D tentatively TRBD1 (5 bases). CDR1 is SGHVS, CDR2 FQNEAQ, per germline. The CDR3 sequence is 15 residues long. Deletions cut 3 bases from V and 1 base from J, with 11 bases between. The CDR3 nucleotides are TGTGCCAGCAGCTTTTTCGGCAGGGGCACAGATACGCAGTATTTT. Its protein product is CASSFFGRGTDTQYF. Drawing the rest from reference TRBV7-8 and TRBJ2-3, the complete variable domain is GAGVSQSPRYKVAKRGQDVALRCDPISGHVSLFWYQQALGQGPEFLTYFQNEAQLDKSGLPSDRFFAERPEGSVSTLKIQRTQQEDSAVYLCASSFFGRGTDTQYFGPGTRLTVL.

V gene TRBV5-5 combines with J gene TRBJ2-7; 7 nucleotides agree with TRBD1. Looked up from germline, CDR1 is SGHKS and CDR2 is YYEKEE (reference sequence). The CDR3 covers 14 residues. The junction had 4 bases not matched to a gene; V was cut back by 0 bases and J by 4 bases. The CDR3 is CASSLEQGIYEQYF. CDR3 nucleotides: TGTGCCAGCAGCTTGGAACAGGGGATTTACGAGCAGTACTTC.

This clonotype was counted many times. This sequence joins TRBV6-2 or TRBV6-3 and TRBJ2-1, with TRBD2 identical over 10 bases. Germline-derived CDR1 and CDR2 are MNHEY and SVGEGT. Trimming at V came to 7 bases and at J to 6 bases, leaving 6 bases not matched to a gene. The CDR3 runs to 14 residues. The CDR3 DNA is TGTGCCAGCAAGCTGCTAGCGGGAGTCAATGAGCAGTTCTTC. This gives the protein CASKLLAGVNEQFF.

For this clonotype: This may come from a read error, since a much larger clone is one base off. The rearrangement uses TRBV7-9 and TRBJ2-2; D ambiguous. Per the germline V gene, CDR1 is SEHNR and CDR2 is FQNEAQ (reference sequence). The CDR3 runs to 14 residues. V shed 4 bases and J shed 5 bases, with 11 bases lying between them. This CDR3 is CASSSQWTTGELFF. The CDR3, as DNA: TGTGCCAGCAGCTCACAGTGGACGACCGGGGAGCTGTTTTTT.

The chain joins TRBV12-3 or TRBV12-4 to TRBJ2-7; D remains ambiguous. V was clipped by 2 bases and J by 4 bases, with 12 bases between them. The CDR3 has 14 residues. CDR3 DNA: TGTGCCAGCAGTTTACAGGCAGGTTCGTACGAGCAGTACTTC. Protein sequence: CASSLQAGSYEQYF.

This clonotype was detected only a few times. This chain links TRBV9 with TRBJ2-5, with a weak D call TRBD2 (5 bases). Trimming pared 0 bases from V and 7 bases from J, leaving 13 bases between. Germline V lookup: CDR1 SGDLS, CDR2 YYNGEE. This CDR3 region has 14 residues. CDR3 protein: CASSVGSGPGTQYF. The DNA of the CDR3 is TGTGCCAGCAGCGTAGGGAGCGGTCCGGGGACCCAGTACTTC.

The J gene is TRBJ2-1, the V gene TRBV7-2; D remains unclear. The germline gives CDR1 SGHTA, CDR2 FQGNSA. This CDR3 region has 13 residues. Trimming pared 5 bases from V and 5 bases from J, leaving 10 bases between. The CDR3 DNA reads TGTGCCAGCAGCCGCCGGGCCAACAATGAGCAGTTCTTC. Residues: CASSRRANNEQFF. The variable domain in full, completed from reference TRBV7-2 and TRBJ2-1, reads GAGVSQSPSNKVTEKGKDVELRCDPISGHTALYWYRQSLGQGLEFLIYFQGNSAPDKSGLPSDRFSAERTGGSVSTLTIQRTQQEDSAVYLCASSRRANNEQFFGPGTRLTVL.

This clonotype was seen ten or more times. J is TRBJ2-4 and V is TRBV4-3; no clear D gene. Trimming removed 3 bases from V and 5 bases from J, with 14 bases in between. This CDR3 is 15 amino acids long. CDR1 and CDR2 (germline): LGHNA, YSLEER. CDR3: CASSQGLTQQNIQYF. CDR3 DNA sequence: TGCGCCAGCAGCCAGGGTTTGACCCAGCAAAACATTCAGTACTTC.

The chain combines TRBV7-2 with TRBJ1-4; perhaps TRBD1 as D (5 bases). Germline V gives CDR1 SGHTA, CDR2 FQGNSA. Trimming cost V 5 bases and J 3 bases, with 13 bases left between them. The CDR3 has 15 amino acids. The CDR3 is CASSPIGTANEKLFF. The DNA for the CDR3 is TGTGCCAGCAGCCCGATAGGGACTGCTAATGAAAAACTGTTTTTT.

This clonotype appeared many times. V and J are TRBV20-1 and TRBJ2-7; D perhaps matches TRBD2 (5 bases). Germline CDR1 DFQATT, CDR2 SNEGSKA (reference sequence). CDR3 length: 12 residues. Between the trimmed V and J ends, which lost 5 bases and 5 bases, there was a span of 13 bases. The CDR3 reads CSASWERHEQYF. CDR3 nucleotide sequence: TGCAGTGCTTCCTGGGAGCGTCACGAGCAGTACTTC.

This clonotype was seen a handful of times. This rearrangement joins TRBV7-9 to TRBJ1-4; the match to TRBD1 covers 7 bases. Losses at the gene ends were 5 bases for V and 7 bases for J; bases not matched to a gene: 4. Looked up from germline, CDR1 is SEHNR and CDR2 is FQNEAQ (reference sequence). The CDR3 contains 13 residues. The CDR3 reads CASSGDSGEKLFF. The CDR3 bases are TGTGCCAGCAGCGGGGACAGCGGTGAAAAACTGTTTTTT.

Concerning this clonotype: An end of the junction does not agree with germline; a read error may underlie this. In nucleotides, the CDR3 is TGTTCCTTACGCCGGCTAGCGGGACCCTACGAGCAGTACTTC. Its translation is CSLRRLAGPYEQYF. This chain uses TRBV20-1 with TRBJ2-7; 9 bases fit TRBD2. Germline V lookup: CDR1 DFQATT, CDR2 SNEGSKA (reference sequence). This CDR3 has 14 residues.

In its sample, this clonotype was seen a few times. At one of its ends the junction is not consistent with the germline gene, which may arise from a read error. The rearrangement joins TRBV7-7 to TRBJ1-1; D is perhaps TRBD1 (5 bases). This CDR3 has 16 residues. In germline, CDR1 is SSHAT, CDR2 FNYEAQ (reference sequence). DNA for the CDR3: TGTGCTAGCAGTACGATTCGGATCCAGGGGAACACTGAAGCTTTCTTT. Residues: CASSTIRIQGNTEAFF. Variable domain in full (rest from reference TRBV7-7 and TRBJ1-1): GAGVSQSPRYKVTKRGQDVTLRCDPISSHATLYWYQQALGQGPEFLTYFNYEAQPDKSGLPSDRFSAERPEGSISTLTIQRTEQRDSAMYRCASSTIRIQGNTEAFFGQGTRLTVV.

The rearrangement joins TRBV12-3 or TRBV12-4 to TRBJ1-1; D uncertain. Trimming took off 1 base at V and 1 base at J, with 25 bases between the two ends. There are 20 residues in the CDR3. The CDR3 bases are TGTGCCAGCAGTTTAGTGAGAGGTTCACTTTTCAGAAAAGGGAACACTGAAGCTTTCTTT. Protein product: CASSLVRGSLFRKGNTEAFF.

The rearrangement joins TRBV9 to TRBJ1-1, with D uncertain. Germline V gene sequence: CDR1 SGDLS, CDR2 YYNGEE. Deletions cut 1 base from V and 0 bases from J, with 10 bases between. This CDR3 has 15 residues. The CDR3 nucleotides read TGTGCCAGCAGCGTAAGCCAGGACGTGAACACTGAAGCTTTCTTT. It translates to CASSVSQDVNTEAFF.

This clonotype was detected only a few times. This chain links TRBV7-2 with TRBJ2-1, with D perhaps given as TRBD1 or TRBD2 (7 bases each). The germline V and J ends were trimmed by 5 bases and 6 bases, with 14 bases remaining between them. Germline values: CDR1 SGHTA, CDR2 FQGNSA. This CDR3 has 14 amino acids. The CDR3 bases are TGTGCCAGCAGCCAGGGGGGACTACTCAATGAGCAGTTCTTC. This sequence encodes CASSQGGLLNEQFF.